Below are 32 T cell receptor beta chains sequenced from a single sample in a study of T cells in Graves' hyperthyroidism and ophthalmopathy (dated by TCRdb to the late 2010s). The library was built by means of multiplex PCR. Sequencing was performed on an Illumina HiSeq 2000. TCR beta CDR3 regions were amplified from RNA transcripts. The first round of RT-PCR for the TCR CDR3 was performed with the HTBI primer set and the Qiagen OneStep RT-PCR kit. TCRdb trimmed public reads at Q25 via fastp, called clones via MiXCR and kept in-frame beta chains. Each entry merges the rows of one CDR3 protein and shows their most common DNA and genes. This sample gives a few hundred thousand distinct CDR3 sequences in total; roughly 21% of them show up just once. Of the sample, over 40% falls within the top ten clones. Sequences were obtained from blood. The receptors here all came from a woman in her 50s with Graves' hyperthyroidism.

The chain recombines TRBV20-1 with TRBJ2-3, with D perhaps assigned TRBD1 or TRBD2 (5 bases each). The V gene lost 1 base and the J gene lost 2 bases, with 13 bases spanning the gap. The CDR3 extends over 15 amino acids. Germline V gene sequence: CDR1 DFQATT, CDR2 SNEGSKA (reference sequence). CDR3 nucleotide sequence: TGCAGTGCTAGAGTACCGGGACGGAACACAGATACGCAGTATTTT. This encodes CSARVPGRNTDTQYF.

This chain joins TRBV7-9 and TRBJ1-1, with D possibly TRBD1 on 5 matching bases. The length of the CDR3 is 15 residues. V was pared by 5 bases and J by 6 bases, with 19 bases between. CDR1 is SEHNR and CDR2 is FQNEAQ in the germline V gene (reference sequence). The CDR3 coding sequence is TGTGCCAGCAGCCCTGGGCCTTGGGGGATCGCTGAAGCTTTCTTT. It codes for CASSPGPWGIAEAFF.

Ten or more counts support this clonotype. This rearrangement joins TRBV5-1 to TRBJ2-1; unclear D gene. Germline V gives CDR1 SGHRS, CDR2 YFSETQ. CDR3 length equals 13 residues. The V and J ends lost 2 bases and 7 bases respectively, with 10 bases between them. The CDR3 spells CASSLRSENEQFF. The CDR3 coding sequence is TGCGCCAGCAGCTTAAGATCAGAGAATGAGCAGTTCTTC.

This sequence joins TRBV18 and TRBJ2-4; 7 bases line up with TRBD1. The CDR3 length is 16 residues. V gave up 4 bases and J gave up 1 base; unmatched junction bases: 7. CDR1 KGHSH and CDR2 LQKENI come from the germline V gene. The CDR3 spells CASSLQGEIAKNIQYF. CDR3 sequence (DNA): TGTGCCAGCTCACTTCAGGGGGAGATTGCCAAAAACATTCAGTACTTC.

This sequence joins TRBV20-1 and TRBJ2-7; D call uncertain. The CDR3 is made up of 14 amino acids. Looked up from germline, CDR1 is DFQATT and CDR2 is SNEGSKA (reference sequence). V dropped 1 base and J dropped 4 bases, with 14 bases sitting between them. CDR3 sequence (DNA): TGCAGTGCTAGAGGCTCATGGGCTAAGTACGAGCAGTACTTC. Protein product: CSARGSWAKYEQYF.

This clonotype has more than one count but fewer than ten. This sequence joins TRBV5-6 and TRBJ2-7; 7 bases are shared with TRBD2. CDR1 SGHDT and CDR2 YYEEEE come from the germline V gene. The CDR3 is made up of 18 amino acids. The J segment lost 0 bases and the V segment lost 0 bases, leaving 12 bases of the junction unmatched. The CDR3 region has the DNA TGTGCCAGCAGCTTGGGACGGGGACTAACCTCGAGCTCCTACGAGCAGTACTTC. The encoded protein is CASSLGRGLTSSSYEQYF.

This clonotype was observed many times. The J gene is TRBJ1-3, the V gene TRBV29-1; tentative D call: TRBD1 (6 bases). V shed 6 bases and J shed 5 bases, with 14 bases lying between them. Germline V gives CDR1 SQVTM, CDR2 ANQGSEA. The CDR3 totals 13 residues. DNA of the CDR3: TGCAGCGTCGCCCAGGGGACGAGAAACACCATATATTTT. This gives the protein CSVAQGTRNTIYF.

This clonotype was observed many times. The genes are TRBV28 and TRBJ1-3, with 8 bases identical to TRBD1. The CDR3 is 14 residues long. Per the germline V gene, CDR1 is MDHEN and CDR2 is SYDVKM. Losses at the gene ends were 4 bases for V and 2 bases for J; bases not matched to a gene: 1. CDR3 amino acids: CASSSGGPGNTIYF. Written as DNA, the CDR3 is TGTGCCAGCAGTTCAGGGGGCCCTGGAAACACCATATATTTT.

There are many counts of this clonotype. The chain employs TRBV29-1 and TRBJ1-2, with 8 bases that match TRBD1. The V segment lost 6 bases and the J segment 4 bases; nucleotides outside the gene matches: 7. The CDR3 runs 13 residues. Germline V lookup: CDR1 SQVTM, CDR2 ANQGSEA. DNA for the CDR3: TGCAGCGTGCGCGACAGGGGCGCCTATGGCTACACCTTC. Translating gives CSVRDRGAYGYTF.

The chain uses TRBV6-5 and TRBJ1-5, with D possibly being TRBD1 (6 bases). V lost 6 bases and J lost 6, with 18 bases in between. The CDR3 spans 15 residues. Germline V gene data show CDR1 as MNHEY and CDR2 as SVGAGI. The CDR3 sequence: CASRYTGSRVQPQHF. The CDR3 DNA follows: TGTGCCAGCAGATACACAGGGTCGAGGGTTCAGCCCCAGCATTTT.

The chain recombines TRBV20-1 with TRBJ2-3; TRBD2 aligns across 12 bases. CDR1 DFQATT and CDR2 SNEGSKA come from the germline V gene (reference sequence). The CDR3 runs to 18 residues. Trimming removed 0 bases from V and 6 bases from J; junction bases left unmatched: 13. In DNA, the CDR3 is TGCAGTGCTAGAGATCCTAAGACTAGCGGGAGATTGGGTGATACGCAGTATTTT. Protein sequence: CSARDPKTSGRLGDTQYF.

The CDR3 protein is CASSDSGTSSPLHF. The CDR3 DNA reads as TGTGCCAGCAGTGATTCGGGGACGTCCTCACCCCTCCACTTT. This chain joins TRBV25-1 and TRBJ1-6, with TRBD1 as a possible D gene (5 bases). V was clipped by 3 bases and J by 10 bases, with 13 bases between them. Germline CDR1 MGHDK, CDR2 SYGVNS. The CDR3 consists of 14 residues.

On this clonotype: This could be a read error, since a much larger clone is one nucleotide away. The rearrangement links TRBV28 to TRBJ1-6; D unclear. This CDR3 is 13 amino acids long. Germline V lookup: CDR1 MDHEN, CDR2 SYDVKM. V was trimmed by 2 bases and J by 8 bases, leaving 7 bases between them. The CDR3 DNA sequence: TGTGCCAGCAGTTTAAGCGGGGATTCACCCCTCCACTTT. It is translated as CASSLSGDSPLHF. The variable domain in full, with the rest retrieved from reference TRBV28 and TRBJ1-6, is DVKVTQSSRYLVKRTGEKVFLECVQDMDHENMFWYRQDPGLGLRLIYFSYDVKMKEKGDIPEGYSVSREKKERFSLILESASTNQTSMYLCASSLSGDSPLHFGNGTRLTVT.

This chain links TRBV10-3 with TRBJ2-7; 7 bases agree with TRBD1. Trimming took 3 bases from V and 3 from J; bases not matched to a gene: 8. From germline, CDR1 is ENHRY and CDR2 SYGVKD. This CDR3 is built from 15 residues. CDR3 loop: CAISEGSGQNYEQYF. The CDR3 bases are TGTGCCATCAGTGAAGGCTCGGGACAGAACTACGAGCAGTACTTC.

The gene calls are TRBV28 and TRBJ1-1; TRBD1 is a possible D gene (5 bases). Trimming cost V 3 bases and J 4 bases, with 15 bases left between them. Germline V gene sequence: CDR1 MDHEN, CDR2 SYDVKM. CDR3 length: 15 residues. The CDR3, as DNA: TGTGCCAGCAGTTTTCTCGGGACGGAGGGCACTGAAGCTTTCTTT. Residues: CASSFLGTEGTEAFF.

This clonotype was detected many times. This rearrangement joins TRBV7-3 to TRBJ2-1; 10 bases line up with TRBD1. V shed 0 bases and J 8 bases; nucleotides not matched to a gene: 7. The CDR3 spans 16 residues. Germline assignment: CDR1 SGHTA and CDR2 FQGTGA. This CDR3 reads CASSLTGTGVGYEQFF. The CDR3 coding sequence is TGTGCCAGCAGCTTAACCGGGACAGGGGTGGGGTATGAGCAGTTCTTC.

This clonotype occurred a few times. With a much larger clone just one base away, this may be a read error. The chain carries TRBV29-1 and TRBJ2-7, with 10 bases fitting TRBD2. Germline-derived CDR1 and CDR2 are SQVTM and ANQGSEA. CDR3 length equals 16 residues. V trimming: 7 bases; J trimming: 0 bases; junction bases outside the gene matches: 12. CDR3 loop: CSAKTSGPISSYEQYF. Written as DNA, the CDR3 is TGCAGCGCTAAGACTAGCGGGCCGATAAGCTCCTACGAGCAGTACTTC.

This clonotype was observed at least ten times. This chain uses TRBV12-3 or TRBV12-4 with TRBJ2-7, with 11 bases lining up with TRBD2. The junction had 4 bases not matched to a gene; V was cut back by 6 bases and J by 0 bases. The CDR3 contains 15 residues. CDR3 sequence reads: CASSLAGGSSYEQYF. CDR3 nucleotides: TGTGCCAGCAGCCTAGCGGGGGGAAGCTCCTACGAGCAGTACTTC.

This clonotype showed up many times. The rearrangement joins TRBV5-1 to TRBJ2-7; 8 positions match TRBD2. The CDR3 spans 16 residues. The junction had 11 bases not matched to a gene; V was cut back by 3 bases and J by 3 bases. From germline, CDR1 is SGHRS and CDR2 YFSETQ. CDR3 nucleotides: TGCGCCAGCAGCTCCTCCCCGGGACTAGTATTCTACGAGCAGTACTTC. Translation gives CASSSSPGLVFYEQYF.

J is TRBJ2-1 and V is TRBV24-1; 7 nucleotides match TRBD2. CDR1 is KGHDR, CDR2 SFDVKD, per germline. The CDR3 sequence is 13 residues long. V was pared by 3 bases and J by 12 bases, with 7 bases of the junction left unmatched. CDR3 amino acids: CATSDTLAIGQFF. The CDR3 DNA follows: TGTGCCACCAGTGATACACTAGCGATAGGGCAGTTCTTC.

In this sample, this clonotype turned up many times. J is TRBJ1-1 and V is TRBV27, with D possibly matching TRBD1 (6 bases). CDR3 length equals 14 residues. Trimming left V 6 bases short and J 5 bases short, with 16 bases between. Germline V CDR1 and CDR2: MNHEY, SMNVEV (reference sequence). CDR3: CASSPRGRLTEAFF. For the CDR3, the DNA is TGTGCCAGCAGCCCCCGGGGGCGTTTGACTGAAGCTTTCTTT.

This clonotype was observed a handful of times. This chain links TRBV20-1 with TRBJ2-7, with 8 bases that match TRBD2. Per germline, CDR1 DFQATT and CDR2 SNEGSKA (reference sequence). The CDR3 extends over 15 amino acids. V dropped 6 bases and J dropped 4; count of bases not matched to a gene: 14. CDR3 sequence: CSASRGGTGTYEQYF. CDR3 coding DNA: TGCAGTGCGTCCCGGGGGGGGACTGGGACTTACGAGCAGTACTTC.

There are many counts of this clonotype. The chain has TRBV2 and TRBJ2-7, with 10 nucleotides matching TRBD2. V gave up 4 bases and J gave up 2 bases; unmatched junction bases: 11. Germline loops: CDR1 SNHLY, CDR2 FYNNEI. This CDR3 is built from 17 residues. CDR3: CASSGRLAGGSPYEQYF. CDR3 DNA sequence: TGTGCCAGCAGTGGGAGACTAGCGGGCGGATCTCCCTACGAGCAGTACTTC.

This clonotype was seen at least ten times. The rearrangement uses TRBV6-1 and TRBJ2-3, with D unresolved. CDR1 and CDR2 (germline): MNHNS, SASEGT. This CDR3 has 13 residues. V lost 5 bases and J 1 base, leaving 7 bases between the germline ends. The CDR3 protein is CASSSRRTDTQYF. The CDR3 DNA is TGTGCCAGCAGTTCCCGGCGCACAGATACGCAGTATTTT.

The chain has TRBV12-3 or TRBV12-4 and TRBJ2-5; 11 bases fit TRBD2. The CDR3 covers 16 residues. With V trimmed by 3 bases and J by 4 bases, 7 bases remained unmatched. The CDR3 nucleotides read TGTGCCAGCAGTTTCTTTAGCGGGGGGGCTACAGAGACCCAGTACTTC. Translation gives CASSFFSGGATETQYF.

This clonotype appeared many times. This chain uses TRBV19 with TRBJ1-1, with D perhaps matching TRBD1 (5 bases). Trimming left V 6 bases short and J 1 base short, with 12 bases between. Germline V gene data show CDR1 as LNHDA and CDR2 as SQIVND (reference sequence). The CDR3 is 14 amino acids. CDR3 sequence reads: CASSTRQWNTEAFF. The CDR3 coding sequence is TGTGCCAGTAGCACGAGACAGTGGAACACTGAAGCTTTCTTT.

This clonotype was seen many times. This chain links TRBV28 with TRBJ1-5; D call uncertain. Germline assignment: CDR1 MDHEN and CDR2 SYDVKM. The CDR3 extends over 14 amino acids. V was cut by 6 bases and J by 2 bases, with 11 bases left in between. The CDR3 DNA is TGTGCCAGCAGATATACAGCTGGCAATCAGCCCCAGCATTTT. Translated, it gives CASRYTAGNQPQHF.

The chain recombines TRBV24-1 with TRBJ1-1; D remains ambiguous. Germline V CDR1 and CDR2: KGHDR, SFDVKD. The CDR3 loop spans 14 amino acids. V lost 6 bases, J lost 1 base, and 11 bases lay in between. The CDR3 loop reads CATSSLDPNTEAFF. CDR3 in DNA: TGTGCCACCAGTTCTCTCGATCCGAACACTGAAGCTTTCTTT.

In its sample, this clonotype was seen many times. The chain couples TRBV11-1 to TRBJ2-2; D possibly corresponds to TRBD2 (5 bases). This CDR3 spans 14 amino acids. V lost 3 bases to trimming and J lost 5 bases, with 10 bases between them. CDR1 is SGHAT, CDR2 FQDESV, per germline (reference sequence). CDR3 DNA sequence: TGTGCCAGCAGCTTCTACCGGGGTACCGGGGAGCTGTTTTTT. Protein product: CASSFYRGTGELFF.

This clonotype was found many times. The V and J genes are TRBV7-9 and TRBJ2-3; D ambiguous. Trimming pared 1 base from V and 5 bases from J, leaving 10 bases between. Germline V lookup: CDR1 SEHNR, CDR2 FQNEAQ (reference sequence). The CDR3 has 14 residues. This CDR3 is CASSLVGREDTQYF. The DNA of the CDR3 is TGTGCCAGCAGCTTAGTGGGCAGAGAAGATACGCAGTATTTT.

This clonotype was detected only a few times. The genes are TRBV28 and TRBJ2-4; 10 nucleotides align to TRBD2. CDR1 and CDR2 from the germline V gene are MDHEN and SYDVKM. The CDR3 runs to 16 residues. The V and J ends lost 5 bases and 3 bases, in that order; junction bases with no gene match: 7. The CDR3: CASSLTSGNIKNIQYF. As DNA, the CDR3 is TGTGCCAGCAGTCTTACTAGCGGGAATATCAAAAACATTCAGTACTTC.

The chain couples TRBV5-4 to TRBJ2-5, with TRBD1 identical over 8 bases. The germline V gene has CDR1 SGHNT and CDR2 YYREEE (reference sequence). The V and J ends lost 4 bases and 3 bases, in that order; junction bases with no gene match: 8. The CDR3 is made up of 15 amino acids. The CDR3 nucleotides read TGTGCCAGCAGCCCGTCCCACAGGGGGGAAGAGACCCAGTACTTC. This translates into CASSPSHRGEETQYF.